The present TCR beta chain was sequenced within a study of CD8 T cells in ankylosing spondylitis. This CDR3 has 15 residues. Germline CDR1 reads SGHKS; CDR2 reads YYEKEE (reference sequence). Trimming removed 4 bases from V and 5 bases from J, with 16 bases in between. This clonotype was seen at least ten times. Its antigen is still unknown. Study-level points and caveats: Previous work reported some of these motif variants in the synovial fluid and blood of reactive arthritis.

TCRdb reanalysed the 5' RACE reads using MiXCR and keeps one entry per CDR3 protein. Of some 290,000 distinct CDR3 sequences listed, 20% are singletons. The rearrangement joins TRBV5-5 to TRBJ1-5, with TRBD1 as a possible D gene (5 bases). Material for sequencing was blood, either unsorted or a sorted T cell fraction (not recorded which). The clonotype comes from a male donor with ankylosing spondylitis or in good health (not recorded which). The CDR3 here is CASSNDSASYQPQHF. The CDR3 DNA reads as TGTGCCAGCAGCAATGACAGCGCCTCGTATCAGCCCCAGCATTTT.